Below, 16 T cell receptor beta chains from the same sample are listed, as sequenced in a study of shared T cell receptors in the human thymus. Libraries were prepared by immunoSEQ multiplex PCR; TCRdb keeps only in-frame clonotypes and omits some of them. The data contain 450,000 to 650,000 clones, 78% of them seen just once; the ten biggest clones take up about 0.013%. These data are also associated with another study on human thymus T cells.

The sequencing sample was made of thymocytes. The origin of the receptors is a boy under two years old with a congenital heart defect.

The V call is TRBV6-1, the J call TRBJ2-7; 7 nucleotides agree with TRBD1. Germline V gene sequence: CDR1 MNHNS, CDR2 SASEGT. V was pared by 6 bases and J by 6 bases, with 5 bases of the junction left unmatched. This CDR3 region has 12 residues. In DNA, the CDR3 is TGTGCCAGCAGGCACAGGGGTTCCGAGCAGTACTTC. Translating it yields CASRHRGSEQYF.

The chain combines TRBV7-6 with TRBJ2-7, with 7 bases identical to TRBD2. Unmatched junction bases numbered 7, after V lost 2 bases and J lost 6 bases. In germline, CDR1 is SGHVS, CDR2 FNYEAQ. CDR3 size: 14 residues. CDR3 in amino acids: CASSLLCGSTEQYF. The CDR3 DNA reads as TGTGCCAGCAGCTTACTGTGCGGGAGTACCGAGCAGTACTTC.

The genes are TRBV7-2 and TRBJ1-5; 12 bases fit TRBD1. V shed 3 bases and J 7 bases; nucleotides not matched to a gene: 13. In germline, CDR1 is SGHTA, CDR2 FQGNSA. The CDR3 runs to 18 residues. CDR3 in amino acids: CASSFSSRDRGLGQPQHF. In DNA, the CDR3 is TGTGCCAGCAGCTTTAGTTCCCGGGACAGGGGGCTCGGGCAGCCCCAGCATTTT.

J is TRBJ2-2 and V is TRBV12-5; the D is unclear. Germline CDR1 reads LGHNT; CDR2 reads FRNRAP. The CDR3 contains 13 residues. The V end was cut by 1 base, the J end by 5 bases, with 5 bases between. CDR3 sequence: CASGLAGTGELFF. The CDR3 region has the DNA TGTGCTAGTGGTTTGGCAGGTACCGGGGAGCTGTTTTTT.

The CDR3 DNA reads TGTGCCAGTAGTACCCAGGTCCGGTTCTCCTACGAGCAGTACTTC. Translating it yields CASSTQVRFSYEQYF. The rearrangement links TRBV19 to TRBJ2-7; D unclear. The V end lost 4 bases, the J end lost 0 bases, and 13 bases lay between the germline ends. CDR1 and CDR2 (germline): LNHDA, SQIVND (reference sequence). The CDR3 extends over 15 amino acids.

The chain combines TRBV25-1 with TRBJ2-7; D perhaps matches TRBD2 (5 bases). CDR1 and CDR2 (germline): MGHDK, SYGVNS. This CDR3 spans 11 amino acids. Deletions cut 3 bases from V and 11 bases from J, with 11 bases between. The CDR3 reads CASSEEVGKYF. The DNA of the CDR3 is TGTGCCAGCAGTGAGGAGGTGGGGAAGTACTTC.

V is TRBV28 and J is TRBJ2-5; D uncertain. Trimming took off 7 bases at V and 5 bases at J, with 17 bases between the two ends. The germline V gene has CDR1 MDHEN and CDR2 SYDVKM. The CDR3 covers 14 residues. The CDR3 reads CASIPAGNGETQYF. As DNA, the CDR3 is TGTGCCAGCATTCCAGCCGGAAACGGGGAGACCCAGTACTTC.

The V call is TRBV7-9, the J call TRBJ2-7, with TRBD2 matching 9 bases. Per germline, CDR1 SEHNR and CDR2 FQNEAQ (reference sequence). J lost 4 bases, V lost 5 bases, and 12 bases had no gene match. This CDR3 has 16 amino acids. The DNA for the CDR3 is TGTGCCAGCAGCCCACAAAATAGCGGGAGATCTTACGAGCAGTACTTC. Protein: CASSPQNSGRSYEQYF.

V usage is TRBV13 and J usage is TRBJ1-1; the match to TRBD1 covers 8 bases. The CDR3 is 16 amino acids. V was pared by 4 bases and J by 1 base, with 8 bases of the junction left unmatched. CDR1 and CDR2 from the germline V gene are PRHDT and FYEKMQ (reference sequence). CDR3 coding DNA: TGTGCCAGCAGCTCCAACTCCGGACAGGGGAACACTGAAGCTTTCTTT. This sequence encodes CASSSNSGQGNTEAFF.

CDR3 DNA: TGTGCCAGCAGTCATTTACAGGGTCATGGCTACACCTTC. Its translation: CASSHLQGHGYTF. The gene calls are TRBV6-5 and TRBJ1-2; a possible D gene is TRBD1 (6 bases). The V gene lost 5 bases and the J gene lost 6 bases, with 13 bases spanning the gap. The CDR3 is made up of 13 amino acids. Germline loops: CDR1 MNHEY, CDR2 SVGAGI.

The chain recombines TRBV30 with TRBJ2-5; 8 bases are a match to TRBD2. This CDR3 is built from 18 residues. V lost 0 bases and J lost 3; bases outside the gene matches: 15. The germline V gene encodes CDR1 GTSNPN and CDR2 SVGIG (reference sequence). The CDR3 sequence is CAWSVRPRVAGGKETQYF. DNA of the CDR3: TGTGCCTGGAGTGTACGCCCTCGGGTGGCGGGAGGTAAAGAGACCCAGTACTTC.

V gene TRBV5-1 combines with J gene TRBJ2-7, with 9 bases that match TRBD1. Trimming took 4 bases from V and 7 from J; bases not matched to a gene: 9. CDR3 length equals 14 residues. Per germline, CDR1 SGHRS and CDR2 YFSETQ. CDR3 sequence reads: CASSGGTGSKEQYF. The CDR3 coding sequence is TGCGCCAGCAGCGGCGGGACAGGGTCTAAAGAGCAGTACTTC.

The V and J genes are TRBV4-1 and TRBJ2-7; 8 positions match TRBD1. The J segment lost 2 bases and the V segment lost 1 base, leaving 4 bases of the junction unmatched. Germline V gene lookup returns CDR1 MGHRA and CDR2 YSYEKL. The CDR3 sequence is 15 residues long. This chain's CDR3 is CASSQGQGKTYEQYF. DNA of the CDR3: TGCGCCAGCAGCCAAGGACAGGGGAAGACCTACGAGCAGTACTTC.

This chain connects TRBV5-8 to TRBJ2-2; 9 bases align to TRBD2. V trimming: 4 bases; J trimming: 3 bases; junction bases outside the gene matches: 16. This CDR3 has 19 amino acids. Germline CDR1 and CDR2: SGHTS and YDEGEE. For the CDR3, the DNA is TGTGCCAGCAGCCCTGGGGGGGCTAGCGGGAATTGCGACACCGGGGAGCTGTTTTTT. Residues: CASSPGGASGNCDTGELFF. Based on the CDR3 plus reference TRBV5-8 and TRBJ2-2, the full variable domain is EAGVTQSPTHLIKTRGQQATLRCSPISGHTSVYWYQQALGLGLQFLLWYDEGEERNRGNFPPRFSGRQFPNYSSELNVNALELEDSALYLCASSPGGASGNCDTGELFFGEGSRLTVL.

The rearrangement joins TRBV5-6 to TRBJ2-1; a weak D match, TRBD1 (5 bases). This CDR3 contains 18 residues. Per the germline V gene, CDR1 is SGHDT and CDR2 is YYEEEE. V was shortened by 2 bases and J by 2 bases, with 20 bases between the two germline ends. CDR3 DNA sequence: TGTGCCAGCAGCTTCGGTAGCAGGGCGTCCACCCCCTACAATGAGCAGTTCTTC. This translates into CASSFGSRASTPYNEQFF.

This chain joins TRBV10-1 and TRBJ2-4; 7 bases line up with TRBD2. The J segment lost 3 bases and the V segment lost 0 bases, leaving 2 bases of the junction unmatched. The CDR3 has 15 amino acids. Germline CDR1 is WNHNN and CDR2 is SYGVQD (reference sequence). DNA of the CDR3: TGCGCCAGCAGTGAGTCGGGGGAGGGCAAAAACATTCAGTACTTC. This encodes CASSESGEGKNIQYF.